One T cell receptor beta chain is described in this entry. The data were obtained in a study of blood T cell repertoires in COVID-19. Study in general: In each case, the material was cDNA or gDNA derived from T cells, B-cell-depleted T cells, or PBMCs.

Original processing methods: Amplification from reference gene primers served as the basis for estimated nucleated cell counts. Using immunoSEQ multiplex PCR, the repertoire was profiled, and TCRdb retains in-frame clones only, with some absent. That table supplies the V and J calls and clone size; D and trimming were determined from the DNA. Here the sample spans 130,000 to 150,000 clones, 65% to 85% being singletons. CDR1 and CDR2 (germline): MNHEY, SVGAGI. The CDR3 runs to 15 residues. The V segment lost 10 bases and the J segment 6 bases; nucleotides outside the gene matches: 17. The sequence was collected from a man in his sixties with active or convalescent COVID-19. This sequence joins TRBV6-5 and TRBJ2-7, with 8 bases lining up with TRBD2. The material sequenced was peripheral blood. CDR3 nucleotides: TGTGCCACTTCATTGGAGCGGGGGAGAGGTGGCGAGCAGTACTTC. Translating gives CATSLERGRGGEQYF.